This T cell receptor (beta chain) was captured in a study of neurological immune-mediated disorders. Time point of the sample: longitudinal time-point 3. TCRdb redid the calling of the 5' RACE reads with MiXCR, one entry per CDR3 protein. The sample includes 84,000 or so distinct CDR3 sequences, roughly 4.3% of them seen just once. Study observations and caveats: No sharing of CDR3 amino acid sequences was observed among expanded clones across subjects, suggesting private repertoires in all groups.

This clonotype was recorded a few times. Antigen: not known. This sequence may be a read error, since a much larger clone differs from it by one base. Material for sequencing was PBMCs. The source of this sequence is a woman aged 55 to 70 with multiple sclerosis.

Written as DNA, the CDR3 is TGCGCCAGCAGCCCGGGAAAGACCGCCTACGAGCAGTACTTC. This encodes CASSPGKTAYEQYF. The gene calls are TRBV5-1 and TRBJ2-7, with D possibly matching TRBD2 (5 bases). Per germline, CDR1 SGHRS and CDR2 YFSETQ. The CDR3 is made up of 14 amino acids. V was clipped by 4 bases and J by 2 bases, with 13 bases between them.